This TCR beta chain was captured by sequencing in a study of shared clonotypes between healthy human individuals. The assay was immunoSEQ multiplex PCR, and TCRdb's table has in-frame clones only and misses some. Among roughly 2.1 million clones listed, about 92% were seen once. The table lists this clone with a few counts. CDR3 length: 16 amino acids. With 5 bases removed from V and 4 bases from J, the gap between germline ends came to 20 bases. The germline gives CDR1 LNHDA, CDR2 SQIVND (reference sequence). CD45RO-negative, CCR7-positively selected cells formed the naive CD8 fraction, excluding terminally differentiated effector memory CD45RA+ cells.

The chain has TRBV19 and TRBJ1-2; perhaps TRBD1 as D (5 bases). Sequencing was performed on naive CD8+ T cells from PBMCs. The sequence came from a man aged 18 to 29 in good health. Some clones in this sample may be carry-over from other donors' samples. CDR3 sequence (DNA): TGTGCCAGTAGTCCCATAGCGTATCAGGGTGGCTATGGCTACACCTTC. As protein: CASSPIAYQGGYGYTF. Looking up the rest from reference TRBV19 and TRBJ1-2 gives the full variable domain: DGGITQSPKYLFRKEGQNVTLSCEQNLNHDAMYWYRQDPGQGLRLIYYSQIVNDFQKGDIAEGYSVSREKKESFPLTVTSAQKNPTAFYLCASSPIAYQGGYGYTFGSGTRLTVV.